This entry features one T cell receptor (beta chain) sequence. Its antigen specificity is not known. No base-level quality is on record; no much larger clone is a single base apart. CDR1 and CDR2 were assigned from the germline V gene as SGHTA and FQGNSA. V is shortened by 4 bases, J by 5 bases, and the region joining them spans 20 bases. From the cysteine through the phenylalanine, the CDR3 covers 16 amino acids. The DNA shown is the 48-base CDR3, in frame from base 1. The library came from 5' RACE. Sequencing was performed on an Illumina HiSeq 2500. A second PCR of 7 to 11 cycles was run with a J-beta primer mix and a sample-barcoded 5' primer. Each TCR beta cDNA molecule received a unique molecular identifier from a template-switch 5' adaptor carrying 12 random nucleotides. Each sample yielded at least 3 million CDR3-containing paired-end reads. First-strand cDNA synthesis was performed from all RNA using the Mint cDNA synthesis kit, with priming by a TRBC-specific oligonucleotide. All cDNA was treated with uracil-DNA glycosylase and then went through a first 18-cycle PCR with the universal primers M1SS and BC2_uni_R. The paper's data handling went like this. Normalization of each sample was performed by random selection of 1 million high-quality reads, each carrying a distinct molecular identifier. Instead of being binned into consensus sequences, reads with shared molecular identifiers were discarded. CDR3 identification, clonotype clustering and error correction used MiTCR with a Q25 quality threshold and the strictest error-elimination algorithm. Lower-bound total TCR beta diversity was estimated with a nonparametric unseen species model using Euler transformation. In TCRdb, the public reads were trimmed at Q25 with fastp and aligned with MiXCR, with productive beta chains retained. Each entry is one CDR3 protein sequence, shown with its most common DNA and genes. The V and J calls shown here were made by TCRdb, not taken from the authors' results. This sample is represented by 1.5 million to 2 million distinct CDR3 sequences; 28% of them were singletons. The ten top clones hold 7% to 9% of the sample.

The donors were roughly 40 Caucasian individuals from Russia, aged roughly 6 to 100 years, who were systemically healthy. Each donor gave 8 to 10 milliliters of peripheral blood, drawn into EDTA-treated Vacutainer tubes. PBMCs were isolated by Ficoll-Paque density-gradient centrifugation, with at least 6 million obtained per sample. Total RNA, at least 6 micrograms per sample, was extracted from PBMCs with Trizol reagent. Naive CD45RAhigh/CD27high T cell percentages were measured by flow cytometry on a PBMC aliquot from every donor. This record belongs to a study of blood T cells in healthy people across ages (dated by TCRdb to between 2015 and 2017). Describing the broader study: In model experiments, template switching captured roughly one uniquely barcoded TCR beta cDNA molecule for every two T cells. Four age groups were formed from the donors: young (average approximately 16 years), middle-aged (approximately 40), aged (about 68) and long-lived (82). To avoid experimental bias, donors of different ages were spread randomly across the sequencing lanes. Using deep sequencing normalized with unique cDNA molecular identifiers, the study measured how TCR beta repertoire diversity changes with age. The study analyzed two additional independent replicas of 1 million unique cDNA reads from the same blood draw for two donors, one aged 18 to 29 and one aged 80 or older.

Broad study findings and their caveats: As age increased, observed TCR beta diversity per million T cells dropped in a roughly linear way, and a significant reduction was already evident by age 40. Observed TCR beta diversity correlated strongly with the percentage of naive T cells measured by flow cytometry. Conclusive comparison of naive and antigen-experienced compartments was prevented by the profiling of bulk unsorted PBMCs. Compared with the aged group, the long-lived group had more naive CD4+ T cells, fewer expanded clones and increased TCR diversity, suggesting age selection. Because donor CMV infection status was unknown, age-related changes in expanded clonotypes were potentially confounded. Estimates of total diversity from one million sequenced T cells were regarded as lower bounds and underestimates.

The sequence was obtained from a woman aged 25 to 39 in good health. The rearrangement joined TRBV7-2 to TRBJ2-5; the best D guess is TRBD1, with 7 bases matching. Sequencing was performed on blood. The DNA sequence reads TGTGCCAGCAGCTGGGCGTCCAGACAGGGAGGCGAGACCCAGTACTTC. Its translation is CASSWASRQGGETQYF.